One sample yielded the 10 T cell receptor beta chains listed below, sequenced in a study of shared clonotypes between healthy human individuals. Sequencing used immunoSEQ multiplex PCR; TCRdb keeps in-frame clones, though not all of them. This repertoire shows about 980,000 clones, around three quarters found once; its top ten account for approximately 1.5%. Source material: memory CD4+ T cells sorted from blood. Subset reported: CD45RA-negative fraction. These receptors were taken from a man younger than 30 in good health.

The chain combines TRBV27 with TRBJ1-6; weak D call: TRBD1 (5 bases). The CDR3 totals 14 residues. Trimming took off 6 bases at V and 5 bases at J, with 11 bases between the two ends. Germline CDR1 reads MNHEY; CDR2 reads SMNVEV (reference sequence). The CDR3 coding sequence is TGTGCCAGCAGATCGGGACGGGATAATTCACCCCTCCACTTT. The encoded protein is CASRSGRDNSPLHF.

Concerning this clone itself: One junction end does not reproduce the germline sequence, and a read error may be involved. The V and J genes are TRBV5-1 and TRBJ2-7; 7 bases align to TRBD2. Per germline, CDR1 SGHRS and CDR2 YFSETQ. The CDR3 is 14 residues long. In DNA, the CDR3 is TGCGCCAGTAGCTGGCGGGGGAGCTCCTACGAGCAGTACTTC. Its translation: CASSWRGSSYEQYF.

This clone has just a few counts. The chain has TRBV5-8 and TRBJ1-1, with 7 bases aligning to TRBD1. The ends lost 0 bases at V and 10 bases at J; junction bases unmatched: 6. The CDR3 totals 13 residues. From germline, CDR1 is SGHTS and CDR2 YDEGEE. The CDR3 sequence is CASSLASTGRAFF. Here the CDR3 DNA reads TGTGCCAGCAGCTTGGCCTCGACAGGGCGAGCTTTCTTT.

This sequence joins TRBV9 and TRBJ2-2, with TRBD2 matching over 8 bases. This CDR3 has 16 residues. Germline V gene data show CDR1 as SGDLS and CDR2 as YYNGEE. Trimming cost V 3 bases and J 5 bases; bases outside gene matches: 9. The DNA for the CDR3 is TGTGCCAGCAGCGCCCTGGGTAGCGGGATGACCGGGGAGCTGTTTTTT. The encoded protein is CASSALGSGMTGELFF.

The genes are TRBV11-1 and TRBJ1-2; D not certain. Germline CDR1 SGHAT, CDR2 FQDESV (reference sequence). The CDR3 covers 17 residues. V was clipped by 5 bases and J by 0 bases, with 19 bases between them. DNA of the CDR3: TGTGCCAGCAGCCCCACAAACGGCGGAGTCACTAACTATGGCTACACCTTC. It is translated as CASSPTNGGVTNYGYTF.

The chain couples TRBV6-5 to TRBJ2-1; TRBD1 aligns across 10 bases. Trimming cost V 1 base and J 6 bases; bases outside gene matches: 6. CDR3 length equals 16 residues. Germline values: CDR1 MNHEY, CDR2 SVGAGI. DNA of the CDR3: TGTGCCAGCAGTTACTTGAGACAGGGGGCTATCAATGAGCAGTTCTTC. Amino acid sequence: CASSYLRQGAINEQFF.

V gene TRBV6-1 combines with J gene TRBJ1-2; D unresolved. Germline V CDR1 and CDR2: MNHNS, SASEGT. V lost 3 bases and J lost 4, with 12 bases in between. This CDR3 is built from 14 residues. In DNA, the CDR3 is TGTGCCAGCAGTGAGCGGGCAGCTAGCTATGGCTACACCTTC. Protein sequence: CASSERAASYGYTF.

Points on this clone: The junction differs from germline at one of its ends, possibly a read error. V usage is TRBV30 and J usage is TRBJ1-4; 9 nucleotides line up with TRBD1. The CDR3 is 15 amino acids. Germline CDR1 GTSNPN, CDR2 SVGIG (reference sequence). The CDR3 coding sequence is TGTGCCTGGAGTGGTAAACAGGGGGCTAAAGAAAAACTGTTTTTT. This sequence encodes CAWSGKQGAKEKLFF.

About this clone itself: This may be a read error, as it is one base from a much larger clone. The chain uses TRBV4-3 and TRBJ2-3; 12 positions match TRBD1. The CDR3 runs to 16 residues. V shed 4 bases and J 1 base; nucleotides not matched to a gene: 3. Germline loops: CDR1 LGHNA, CDR2 YSLEER. The chain's CDR3 is CASSPGTGGGTDTQYF. In DNA, the CDR3 is TGCGCCAGCAGCCCAGGGACAGGGGGCGGCACAGATACGCAGTATTTT.

This clone was counted many times. The chain uses TRBV7-2 and TRBJ2-3; weak D call: TRBD2 (6 bases). The V gene lost 6 bases and the J gene lost 1 base, with 11 bases spanning the gap. Germline CDR1 and CDR2: SGHTA and FQGNSA. The CDR3 covers 14 residues. The CDR3, as DNA: TGTGCCAGCAGGCGGAGGGCCGGCACAGATACGCAGTATTTT. Translating gives CASRRRAGTDTQYF. The entire variable domain, with the rest obtained from reference TRBV7-2 and TRBJ2-3, is as follows: GAGVSQSPSNKVTEKGKDVELRCDPISGHTALYWYRQSLGQGLEFLIYFQGNSAPDKSGLPSDRFSAERTGGSVSTLTIQRTQQEDSAVYLCASRRRAGTDTQYFGPGTRLTVL.